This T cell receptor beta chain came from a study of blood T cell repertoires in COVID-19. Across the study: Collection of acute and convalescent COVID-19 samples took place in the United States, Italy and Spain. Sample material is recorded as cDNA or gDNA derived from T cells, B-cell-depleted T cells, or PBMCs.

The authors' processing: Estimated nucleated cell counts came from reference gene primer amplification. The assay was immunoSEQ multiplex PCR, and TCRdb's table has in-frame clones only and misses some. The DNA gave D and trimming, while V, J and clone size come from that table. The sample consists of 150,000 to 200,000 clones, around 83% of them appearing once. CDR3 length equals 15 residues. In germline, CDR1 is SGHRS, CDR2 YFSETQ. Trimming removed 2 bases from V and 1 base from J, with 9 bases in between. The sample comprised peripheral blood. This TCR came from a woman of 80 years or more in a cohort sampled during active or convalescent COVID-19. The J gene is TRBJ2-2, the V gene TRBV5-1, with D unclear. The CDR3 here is CASSFSSENTGELFF. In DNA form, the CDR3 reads TGCGCCAGCAGCTTTTCGTCAGAGAACACCGGGGAGCTGTTTTTT.